This TCR beta chain was sequenced during a study of beta chain features in type 1 diabetes. Study findings and constraints: Small HLA sub-analyses could not settle whether HLA shapes TCRB rearrangement.

There are 14 residues in the CDR3. Trimming at V came to 5 bases and at J to 4 bases, leaving 6 bases not matched to a gene. Germline CDR1 SNHLY, CDR2 FYNNEI. This clone was found a few times. Its target is unknown. Donors underwent one heparinised blood draw, 90 to 150 mL on average. CD4+ cells of the naive, central memory, regulatory and stem cell-like memory types were sorted via CD45RO/CCR7/CD25/CD127/CD95/CD27. Sorted populations all had greater than 98% purity. The study reverse transcribed the entire isolated RNA, so it sequenced expressed TCRB transcripts. Method: immunoSEQ multiplex PCR; TCRdb's copy keeps in-frame clones and lacks some. The sample lists approximately 170,000 clones, about 9.8% seen once, with approximately 2.3% in the top ten.

The V and J genes are TRBV2 and TRBJ1-2; the match to TRBD1 covers 8 bases. The sequence derives from a woman under 30 in good health. Material for sequencing was central memory CD4+ T cells from blood. The CDR3 DNA is TGTGCCAGCAGTAGTCAGGGGGCCGCCTATGGCTACACCTTC. It translates to CASSSQGAAYGYTF.